This T cell receptor (beta chain) was retrieved from a study of cytomegalovirus exposure and HLA in healthy donors. General study points: The CMV antigen specificity of a few CMV-associated chains was confirmed through in vitro analysis. TCR beta chain V- and J-gene trimming was linked, in a later analysis, to a missense variant in DCLRE1C. Judged likely to be a sequencing artifact was a cluster of highly shared sequence variants. Earlier analysis found most TCR beta V segments productive about 90% or about 30% of the time.

The PCR made use of 60 Vbeta and 13 Jbeta primers. Some clones are missing from TCRdb's copy, which holds only in-frame ones; the method was immunoSEQ multiplex PCR. The sample contains around 130,000 clones, about four fifths of which appear only once. CDR1 is LNHDA, CDR2 SQIVND, per germline (reference sequence). The V and J ends lost 7 bases and 7 bases, in that order; junction bases with no gene match: 7. The CDR3 loop spans 13 amino acids. Note on this clone: Its specificity is unknown.

The chain links TRBV19 to TRBJ1-2; 9 nucleotides match TRBD1. The receptor's source is a man younger than 35 in good health and CMV-seronegative. The sample was PBMCs. The CDR3 protein is CASTTQGAVGYTF. The CDR3 nucleotides read TGTGCCAGTACGACACAGGGGGCGGTTGGCTACACCTTC.